These 22 T cell receptor beta chains share one sample of origin, sequenced in a study of blood T cell repertoires in COVID-19 (dated by TCRdb to 2018 to 2021). Libraries were constructed by the immunoSEQ multiplex PCR assay. TCRdb limited this immuneACCESS table to in-frame rearrangements with V and J called. A share of clones is missing; checked studies link under half to unresolved V genes, and the rest is unexplained. Here the sample has over 15,000 clones; 85% to 95% occur a single time. 5.7% of the sample is in the top ten clones. The specimen was peripheral blood. These receptor sequences come from a human donor in a cohort sampled during active COVID-19.

This chain connects TRBV27 to TRBJ1-1; no clear D. There are 14 residues in the CDR3. V was shortened by 6 bases and J by 11 bases, with 22 bases between the two germline ends. Germline assignment: CDR1 MNHEY and CDR2 SMNVEV (reference sequence). CDR3 in amino acids: CASRDEGLVVEAFF. CDR3 nucleotide sequence: TGTGCCAGCAGAGATGAGGGCCTAGTGGTGGAGGCTTTCTTT.

In its sample, this clone was seen a few times. The chain combines TRBV5-5 with TRBJ2-2; 7 bases are a match to TRBD1. The germline V gene has CDR1 SGHKS and CDR2 YYEKEE (reference sequence). With 1 base clipped from V and 6 bases from J, the junction kept 3 bases outside the gene matches. The CDR3 is 14 amino acids. The CDR3 DNA sequence: TGTGCCAGCAGCTTGTGGGACAGCCCCGGGGAGCTGTTTTTT. It specifies CASSLWDSPGELFF.

This sequence joins TRBV10-1 and TRBJ1-1; D not resolved. The CDR3 is 14 amino acids. The V gene's germline CDR1 is WNHNN and CDR2 SYGVQD (reference sequence). V lost 5 bases to trimming and J lost 4 bases, with 14 bases between them. The DNA of the CDR3 is TGCGCCAGCAGTCGAGAGGTAATGGGCACTGAAGCTTTCTTT. Protein: CASSREVMGTEAFF.

The chain combines TRBV6-5 with TRBJ2-7; a weak D match, TRBD2 (6 bases). The CDR3 runs to 14 residues. Trimming took off 2 bases at V and 5 bases at J, with 13 bases between the two ends. From germline, CDR1 is MNHEY and CDR2 SVGAGI. CDR3 region: CASSYGLNGDEQYF. The CDR3 DNA follows: TGTGCCAGCAGTTACGGACTAAATGGGGACGAGCAGTACTTC.

The chain has TRBV6-5 and TRBJ2-1; TRBD1 matches at 7 bases. From germline, CDR1 is MNHEY and CDR2 SVGAGI. The CDR3 runs to 15 residues. Losses at the gene ends were 6 bases for V and 3 bases for J; bases not matched to a gene: 8. Written as DNA, the CDR3 is TGTGCCAGCAGCCGGGGACAGACAAACTACAATGAGCAGTTCTTC. Its translation is CASSRGQTNYNEQFF.

This chain links TRBV6-2 or TRBV6-3 with TRBJ1-1; D possibly corresponds to TRBD1 (5 bases). This CDR3 comprises 14 residues. Deletions cut 3 bases from V and 3 bases from J, with 11 bases between. Germline CDR1 is MNHEY and CDR2 is SVGEGT. The DNA for the CDR3 is TGTGCCAGCAGTTATACAAGGGGTCACACTGAAGCTTTCTTT. Amino acids: CASSYTRGHTEAFF.

The J gene is TRBJ2-4, the V gene TRBV4-2; TRBD1 is a possible D gene (5 bases). This CDR3 is 15 amino acids long. Trimming removed 0 bases at V and 9 bases at J, with 15 bases between. The germline V gene encodes CDR1 LGHNA and CDR2 YNFKEQ. As DNA, the CDR3 is TGTGCCAGCAGCCAAGAAGGGGTCGGAGTCGGCATTCAGTACTTC. It codes for CASSQEGVGVGIQYF.

This clone is a singleton in its sample. V and J are TRBV7-2 and TRBJ2-5; TRBD2 agrees at 15 bases. The CDR3 is made up of 16 amino acids. Germline trimming cut 3 bases from V and 5 bases from J; bases unmatched to any gene: 4. The germline V gene encodes CDR1 SGHTA and CDR2 FQGNSA. CDR3 coding DNA: TGTGCCAGCAGCTTCCTGGGACTAGCGGGAGGTGAGACCCAGTACTTC. Translation: CASSFLGLAGGETQYF. The variable domain in full, completed from reference TRBV7-2 and TRBJ2-5, reads GAGVSQSPSNKVTEKGKDVELRCDPISGHTALYWYRQSLGQGLEFLIYFQGNSAPDKSGLPSDRFSAERTGGSVSTLTIQRTQQEDSAVYLCASSFLGLAGGETQYFGPGTRLLVL.

The CDR3: CASRPRDNEKLFF. CDR3 DNA: TGTGCCAGCAGGCCCCGGGACAACGAAAAACTGTTTTTT. The V call is TRBV2, the J call TRBJ1-4; D possibly corresponds to TRBD1 (6 bases). V lost 6 bases to trimming and J lost 8 bases, with 13 bases between them. This CDR3 is 13 amino acids long. Germline CDR1 reads SNHLY; CDR2 reads FYNNEI.

A few counts support this clone. The chain carries TRBV6-5 and TRBJ1-2, with D unresolved. Per the germline V gene, CDR1 is MNHEY and CDR2 is SVGAGI. The CDR3 sequence is 13 residues long. Trimming cost V 0 bases and J 8 bases, with 10 bases left between them. In DNA, the CDR3 is TGTGCCAGCAGTTACTCGAGATTACGGGGCTACACCTTC. It encodes CASSYSRLRGYTF.

There are a few counts of this clone. The CDR3 loop is CASSLEWTVSEQYF. CDR3 bases: TGTGCCAGCAGCTTAGAATGGACAGTTAGCGAGCAGTACTTC. The V call is TRBV7-9, the J call TRBJ2-7; D is perhaps TRBD1 (6 bases). There are 14 residues in the CDR3. The V end lost 1 base, the J end lost 6 bases, and 13 bases lay between the germline ends. CDR1 is SEHNR, CDR2 FQNEAQ, per germline (reference sequence).

The rearrangement uses TRBV19 and TRBJ2-4; D may be TRBD1 (6 bases). V lost 3 bases, J lost 6 bases, and 18 bases lay in between. This CDR3 contains 16 residues. The germline V gene encodes CDR1 LNHDA and CDR2 SQIVND (reference sequence). The CDR3 is CASSIGGRGVVNIQYF. In nucleotides, the CDR3 is TGTGCCAGTAGTATTGGAGGCAGGGGAGTAGTAAACATTCAGTACTTC.

This sequence joins TRBV11-2 and TRBJ2-1, with 8 nucleotides matching TRBD2. CDR3 length equals 17 residues. The ends lost 5 bases at V and 7 bases at J; junction bases unmatched: 16. Germline V CDR1 and CDR2: SGHAT, FQNNGV. The CDR3 DNA sequence: TGTGCCAGCAGCATGAGCCCCCGGGGGGGAAGGGGGAATGAGCAGTTCTTC. This sequence encodes CASSMSPRGGRGNEQFF.

CDR3 DNA: TGTGCCAGCAGCCAAGACGGTATGAACACTGAAGCTTTCTTT. Its protein is CASSQDGMNTEAFF. The V gene is TRBV3-1 (or the pseudogene TRBV3-2), the J gene TRBJ1-1; D remains ambiguous. Germline V lookup: CDR1 LGHDT, CDR2 YNNKEL (reference sequence). Trimming cost V 0 bases and J 0 bases, with 5 bases left between them. The CDR3 covers 14 residues.

The chain is built from TRBV9 and TRBJ1-1; no clear D gene. V gave up 4 bases and J gave up 1 base, with 14 bases separating them. Per the germline V gene, CDR1 is SGDLS and CDR2 is YYNGEE. This CDR3 contains 15 residues. CDR3 residues: CASSSGGRPNTEAFF. The CDR3 DNA follows: TGTGCCAGCAGCTCCGGCGGGAGGCCGAACACTGAAGCTTTCTTT.

This clone was seen only once. The J gene is TRBJ2-2, the V gene TRBV6-5, with 11 bases identical to TRBD2. CDR1 MNHEY and CDR2 SVGAGI come from the germline V gene. V shed 4 bases, J shed 5 bases, and the junction held 3 bases outside the gene matches. CDR3 length: 15 residues. CDR3 amino acids: CASSSGLAETGELFF. The DNA for the CDR3 is TGTGCCAGCAGTTCGGGACTAGCGGAAACCGGGGAGCTGTTTTTT.

This clone was seen only once. V is TRBV4-3 and J is TRBJ2-3; possibly TRBD2 for D (6 bases). Per the germline V gene, CDR1 is LGHNA and CDR2 is YSLEER. The ends were cut back, 4 bases at V and 8 bases at J, with 13 bases in the middle. The CDR3 covers 13 residues. CDR3 region: CASSPSRGGTQYF. The CDR3 nucleotides are TGCGCCAGCAGCCCGTCGAGGGGAGGTACGCAGTATTTT.

The chain joins TRBV28 to TRBJ2-5; a possible D gene is TRBD2 (5 bases). The CDR3 loop spans 14 amino acids. V was shortened by 7 bases and J by 5 bases, with 17 bases between the two germline ends. Germline lookup yields CDR1 MDHEN and CDR2 SYDVKM. CDR3 residues: CASIPTTTSETQYF. As DNA, the CDR3 is TGTGCCAGCATCCCGACTACGACATCCGAGACCCAGTACTTC.

As to this clone: One end of the junction is discordant with germline, which a read error may explain. V is TRBV11-3 and J is TRBJ2-3; D perhaps matches TRBD2 (6 bases). The CDR3 consists of 13 residues. Germline CDR1 reads SGHNT; CDR2 reads YENEEA. The CDR3 coding sequence is TGTGCCAGCAGCTTAGGGGAGGCAGATATGCAGTATTTT. Translated, it gives CASSLGEADMQYF.

This chain joins TRBV11-2 and TRBJ1-1; D may be TRBD1 (6 bases). Germline V gives CDR1 SGHAT, CDR2 FQNNGV. This CDR3 region has 17 residues. V dropped 1 base and J dropped 2 bases, with 17 bases sitting between them. The CDR3 here is CASSLVGWGQANTEAFF. The CDR3 nucleotides are TGTGCCAGCAGCTTAGTCGGTTGGGGACAAGCCAACACTGAAGCTTTCTTT.

V is TRBV3-1 (or the pseudogene TRBV3-2) and J is TRBJ1-1, with D unresolved. Trimming took 1 base from V and 2 from J, leaving 5 bases between them. CDR1 LGHDT and CDR2 YNNKEL come from the germline V gene (reference sequence). CDR3 length: 13 residues. CDR3 bases: TGTGCCAGCAGCCAAGGGCCTAACACTGAAGCTTTCTTT. It encodes CASSQGPNTEAFF.

The J gene is TRBJ1-5, the V gene TRBV11-1; a possible D gene is TRBD1 (6 bases). Germline CDR1 SGHAT, CDR2 FQDESV (reference sequence). Trimming pared 0 bases from V and 6 bases from J, leaving 12 bases between. This CDR3 is built from 15 residues. In DNA form, the CDR3 reads TGTGCCAGCAGCTTAGCGGCGGGGGCAGGTCAGCCCCAGCATTTT. The encoded protein is CASSLAAGAGQPQHF.